These 22 T cell receptor beta chains originate from one sample sequenced in a study of shared clonotypes between healthy human individuals. Generated by immunoSEQ multiplex PCR, the TCRdb table keeps only in-frame clones and is missing some. Here the sample spans 400,000 to 500,000 clones, about three quarters being singletons. Sequencing was performed on PBMCs. These receptors were collected from a woman in her thirties or forties in good health. Some clones in this sample may be carry-over from other donors' samples.

CDR3 in DNA: TGCGCCAGCAGCTTGTACGGGTTTAGCGGGAGGGCCAACTCTGGGGCCAACGTCCTGACTTTC. Its protein product is CASSLYGFSGRANSGANVLTF. The chain links TRBV5-1 to TRBJ2-6; 11 bases are a match to TRBD2. V shed 1 base, J shed 0 bases, and the junction held 12 bases outside the gene matches. This CDR3 comprises 21 residues. Germline values: CDR1 SGHRS, CDR2 YFSETQ.

In its sample, this clone was seen many times. J is TRBJ1-2 and V is TRBV7-5. TRBV7-5 is a documented pseudogene. The CDR3 is made up of 16 amino acids. CDR3 sequence reads: CVRSLFRDWTDYGYTF. CDR3 nucleotide sequence: TGTGTCAGAAGCCTCTTCCGGGACTGGACGGACTATGGCTACACCTTC.

This clone showed up just once. The same CDR3 can be traced to other DNA sequences in this sample. The rearrangement joins TRBV4-1 to TRBJ2-2; 10 bases fit TRBD2. The J segment lost 4 bases and the V segment lost 1 base, leaving 9 bases of the junction unmatched. From germline, CDR1 is MGHRA and CDR2 YSYEKL. This CDR3 is 18 amino acids long. CDR3: CASSQAGLAGVGTGELFF. The CDR3, as DNA: TGCGCCAGCAGCCAAGCTGGGCTAGCGGGAGTAGGCACCGGGGAGCTGTTTTTT.

Details on this clone: An end of the junction does not agree with germline; a read error may underlie this. The V gene is TRBV6-1, the J gene TRBJ1-2; tentative D call: TRBD1 (6 bases). This CDR3 is built from 15 residues. The germline V gene has CDR1 MNHNS and CDR2 SASEGT. DNA of the CDR3: TGTGCCAGCAGTGAATTCACAGGGCCCAACTATAGCTACACCTTC. Translated: CASSEFTGPNYSYTF.

This clone appeared a single time. This rearrangement joins TRBV5-1 to TRBJ2-7; either TRBD1 or TRBD2 may fit D (5 bases each). V lost 4 bases to trimming and J lost 2 bases, with 16 bases between them. Looked up from germline, CDR1 is SGHRS and CDR2 is YFSETQ. This CDR3 spans 15 amino acids. Here the CDR3 DNA reads TGCGCCAGCAGCCCGGGACCAACCACGGCCTACGAGCAGTACTTC. As protein: CASSPGPTTAYEQYF.

The V and J genes are TRBV4-3 and TRBJ2-2; TRBD2 matches at 15 bases. This CDR3 is 20 amino acids long. The germline V gene encodes CDR1 LGHNA and CDR2 YSLEER. V lost 3 bases and J lost 1; bases outside the gene matches: 9. CDR3 sequence (DNA): TGCGCCAGCAGCCATGATACGGGACTAGCGGGAGGACAGAACACCGGGGAGCTGTTTTTT. This sequence encodes CASSHDTGLAGGQNTGELFF.

The chain combines TRBV5-4 with TRBJ2-3; TRBD2 matches 7 bases. The ends lost 1 base at V and 6 bases at J; junction bases unmatched: 11. Germline assignment: CDR1 SGHNT and CDR2 YYREEE (reference sequence). The CDR3 is made up of 16 amino acids. CDR3 region: CASSLIGPSGPDTQYF. The CDR3 bases are TGTGCCAGCAGCTTGATAGGGCCTAGCGGTCCCGATACGCAGTATTTT.

The chain has TRBV5-1 and TRBJ1-1; tentatively, D is TRBD1 (5 bases). Germline CDR1 SGHRS, CDR2 YFSETQ. The CDR3 sequence is 14 residues long. Deletions cut 4 bases from V and 4 bases from J, with 14 bases between. CDR3 sequence: CASSNLPGGTEAFF. The CDR3, as DNA: TGCGCCAGCAGCAACCTCCCGGGGGGCACTGAAGCTTTCTTT.

The V and J genes are TRBV6-5 and TRBJ1-1; 7 positions agree with TRBD1. The length of the CDR3 is 15 residues. After removal of 0 bases from V and 1 base from J, the junction contained 2 bases not matched to a gene. CDR1 is MNHEY, CDR2 SVGAGI, per germline. CDR3 coding DNA: TGTGCCAGCAGTTACTCGGACAGGAGGAACACTGAAGCTTTCTTT. The encoded protein is CASSYSDRRNTEAFF.

The gene calls are TRBV2 and TRBJ2-7; D unresolved. With 8 bases removed from V and 2 bases from J, the gap between germline ends came to 13 bases. This CDR3 is built from 13 residues. Germline V gene data show CDR1 as SNHLY and CDR2 as FYNNEI. CDR3 bases: TGTGCCAGCGGCCGGCGGATTACCTACGAGCAGTACTTC. Its translation is CASGRRITYEQYF.

Note on this clone: A far larger clone differs by one base, so this is likely a read error. Within the sample, other DNA sequences also encode this same CDR3. V gene TRBV29-1 combines with J gene TRBJ1-1; no firm D call. The V end lost 6 bases, the J end lost 0 bases, and 11 bases lay between the germline ends. There are 13 residues in the CDR3. The germline V gene has CDR1 SQVTM and CDR2 ANQGSEA. The chain's CDR3 is CSVGTLLNTEAFF. CDR3 bases: TGCAGCGTCGGTACACTTCTGAACACTGAAGCTTTCTTT.

The CDR3: CSARGAEVAVV. The CDR3, as DNA: TGCAGTGCTAGAGGTGCCGAGGTTGCGGTCGTC. V is TRBV20-1 and J is TRBJ2-7; D remains unclear. CDR3 length: 11 residues. From germline, CDR1 is DFQATT and CDR2 SNEGSKA (reference sequence).

The V gene is TRBV25-1, the J gene TRBJ2-2; the D is unclear. Germline V CDR1 and CDR2: MGHDK, SYGVNS. The V gene lost 1 base and the J gene lost 2 bases, with 8 bases spanning the gap. This CDR3 is built from 15 residues. The CDR3 DNA reads as TGTGCCAGCAGTGAATCTATGGACAACACCGGGGAGCTGTTTTTT. Translating it yields CASSESMDNTGELFF. The variable domain in full, with the rest retrieved from reference TRBV25-1 and TRBJ2-2, is EADIYQTPRYLVIGTGKKITLECSQTMGHDKMYWYQQDPGMELHLIHYSYGVNSTEKGDLSSESTVSRIRTEHFPLTLESARPSHTSQYLCASSESMDNTGELFFGEGSRLTVL.

This clone was seen a handful of times. The J gene is TRBJ2-3, the V gene TRBV5-4; 11 bases are shared with TRBD1. V was clipped by 3 bases and J by 0 bases; unmatched bases: 15. CDR3 length: 20 amino acids. Germline assignment: CDR1 SGHNT and CDR2 YYREEE (reference sequence). The CDR3 sequence: CASSSPFRDRGIESTDTQYF. The CDR3 DNA is TGTGCCAGCAGCTCCCCCTTCCGGGACAGGGGGATCGAGAGCACAGATACGCAGTATTTT. Full variable domain (remainder filled in from reference TRBV5-4 and TRBJ2-3): ETGVTQSPTHLIKTRGQQVTLRCSSQSGHNTVSWYQQALGQGPQFIFQYYREEENGRGNFPPRFSGLQFPNYSSELNVNALELDDSALYLCASSSPFRDRGIESTDTQYFGPGTRLTVL.

In this sample, this clone turned up a few times. The CDR3 spells CASSTREGGNTEAFF. DNA of the CDR3: TGTGCCAGCAGTACGAGGGAGGGAGGGAACACTGAAGCTTTCTTT. J is TRBJ1-1 and V is TRBV6-6; the D is unclear. Trimming cost V 5 bases and J 1 base, with 14 bases left between them. CDR3 length: 15 amino acids. The germline V gene has CDR1 MNHNY and CDR2 SVGAGI (reference sequence).

The chain employs TRBV7-6 and TRBJ2-3; D remains unclear. The CDR3 has 15 residues. V shed 5 bases and J shed 0 bases, with 12 bases lying between them. The germline V gene has CDR1 SGHVS and CDR2 FNYEAQ. CDR3: CASSERFGSTDTQYF. The DNA of the CDR3 is TGTGCCAGCAGCGAGAGGTTCGGAAGCACAGATACGCAGTATTTT.

The chain uses TRBV27 and TRBJ1-1, with unresolved D. The CDR3 length is 15 residues. Germline values: CDR1 MNHEY, CDR2 SMNVEV (reference sequence). Trimming shortened V by 3 bases and J by 4 bases, and 15 bases separated the two germline ends. CDR3 amino acids: CASSFGWGSGTEAFF. The DNA for the CDR3 is TGTGCCAGCAGTTTCGGTTGGGGAAGCGGCACTGAAGCTTTCTTT.

This clone appeared a few times. The J gene is TRBJ2-3, the V gene TRBV7-9; possible D gene TRBD2, 5 bases. Trimming took off 5 bases at V and 4 bases at J, with 19 bases between the two ends. The CDR3 has 16 amino acids. Germline loops: CDR1 SEHNR, CDR2 FQNEAQ (reference sequence). The chain's CDR3 is CASSHAPRLAPDTQYF. As DNA, the CDR3 is TGTGCCAGCAGCCATGCGCCCCGGCTAGCCCCAGATACGCAGTATTTT.

CDR3 DNA: TGTGCCAGCTCACCACTCCAGACTAGCGGGAGGGATGCAGATACGCAGTATTTT. It translates to CASSPLQTSGRDADTQYF. This sequence joins TRBV18 and TRBJ2-3; 14 positions agree with TRBD2. Trimming at V came to 1 base and at J to 4 bases, leaving 7 bases not matched to a gene. Looked up from germline, CDR1 is KGHSH and CDR2 is LQKENI. The CDR3 is 18 amino acids. The variable domain in full, completed from reference TRBV18 and TRBJ2-3, reads NAGVMQNPRHLVRRRGQEARLRCSPMKGHSHVYWYRQLPEEGLKFMVYLQKENIIDESGMPKERFSAEFPKEGPSILRIQQVVRGDSAAYFCASSPLQTSGRDADTQYFGPGTRLTVL.

The CDR3 sequence is CASSATFLETQYF. In DNA, the CDR3 is TGTGCCAGCAGCGCCACATTCCTCGAGACCCAGTACTTC. The chain joins TRBV9 to TRBJ2-5; D is unresolved. This CDR3 comprises 13 residues. The germline gives CDR1 SGDLS, CDR2 YYNGEE. V was clipped by 3 bases and J by 5 bases, with 11 bases between them.

V gene TRBV4-1 combines with J gene TRBJ2-7, with 8 positions matching TRBD1. V trimming: 4 bases; J trimming: 2 bases; junction bases outside the gene matches: 4. The CDR3 length is 14 residues. CDR1 is MGHRA and CDR2 is YSYEKL in the germline V gene. The CDR3 here is CASSPWDRTYEQYF. The CDR3, as DNA: TGCGCCAGCAGCCCCTGGGACAGGACCTACGAGCAGTACTTC.

This rearrangement joins TRBV27 to TRBJ2-1; 10 nucleotides agree with TRBD2. This CDR3 has 15 amino acids. The J segment lost 9 bases and the V segment lost 7 bases, leaving 12 bases of the junction unmatched. Germline CDR1 is MNHEY and CDR2 is SMNVEV (reference sequence). The CDR3 loop reads CASTPSSGRLREQFF. Written as DNA, the CDR3 is TGTGCCAGCACCCCCTCTAGCGGGAGATTGCGTGAGCAGTTCTTC.